This T cell receptor beta chain appears in the sequencing data of a study of T cells in Graves' hyperthyroidism and ophthalmopathy. Study information: Prior to any treatment, at the point of initial diagnosis, peripheral blood was collected.

Notes on the study in general: Blood also showed most of the thyroid clonotypes that were expanded above 0.001. A median around 5.9 months before onset, the model predicted ophthalmopathy.

Uncontrolled infection, other autoimmune disease, pregnancy or lactation led to exclusion. There are 16 residues in the CDR3. The V end was cut by 6 bases, the J end by 3 bases, with 20 bases between. Looked up from germline, CDR1 is SGHNT and CDR2 is YENEEA. The investigators amplified TCR beta CDR3 regions from RNA transcripts. HTBI primers were the set used in a first-round RT-PCR of the TCR CDR3. Each CDR3 protein is one row after TCRdb ran MiXCR on the multiplex PCR reads. The sample includes about 410,000 distinct CDR3 sequences, approximately 15% seen only once; the top ten take around 20%. This clonotype appeared many times. Its antigen is not known.

This TCR was recovered from a woman in her thirties with Graves' ophthalmopathy. The specimen was blood. The chain uses TRBV11-3 and TRBJ2-5; D might be TRBD1 (6 bases). The CDR3 loop reads CASSLRGAGVEETQYF. For the CDR3, the DNA is TGTGCCAGCAGTCTTAGGGGTGCAGGGGTGGAAGAGACCCAGTACTTC. The full variable domain, with the rest looked up from reference TRBV11-3 and TRBJ2-5, is EAGVVQSPRYKIIEKKQPVAFWCNPISGHNTLYWYLQNLGQGPELLIRYENEEAVDDSQLPKDRFSAERLKGVDSTLKIQPAELGDSAVYLCASSLRGAGVEETQYFGPGTRLLVL.